The 13 T cell receptor beta chains reported below all come from one sample, sequenced in a study of blood T cell repertoires in COVID-19. TCRdb's copy holds only in-frame clones and misses some; the assay was immunoSEQ multiplex PCR. Here the sample spans nearly 200,000 clones, roughly 84% being singletons. The sample consisted of PBMCs or T cells enriched from blood (not recorded which). These TCRs come from a man aged 40-49 years who had recovered from COVID-19.

The chain recombines TRBV20-1 with TRBJ1-1, with D possibly matching TRBD1 (5 bases). The germline CDR1 and CDR2 sequences are DFQATT and SNEGSKA (reference sequence). Between the trimmed V and J ends, which lost 6 bases and 3 bases, there was a span of 8 bases. The CDR3 is made up of 11 amino acids. This CDR3 is CSAKGDTEAFF. The CDR3 DNA sequence: TGCAGTGCAAAAGGGGACACTGAAGCTTTCTTT.

V is TRBV25-1 and J is TRBJ2-1; 14 nucleotides align to TRBD2. With V trimmed by 8 bases and J by 12 bases, 9 bases remained unmatched. CDR3 length: 14 amino acids. The germline V gene has CDR1 MGHDK and CDR2 SYGVNS. As DNA, the CDR3 is TGTGCCAGCCGGACTAGCGGGGGGCCCCAAGGGCAGTTCTTC. Translating gives CASRTSGGPQGQFF.

This sequence joins TRBV30 and TRBJ2-5; a possible D gene is TRBD2 (5 bases). CDR1 and CDR2 from the germline V gene are GTSNPN and SVGIG (reference sequence). This CDR3 contains 13 residues. V lost 0 bases to trimming and J lost 4 bases, with 9 bases between them. The CDR3 protein is CAWSVEGRETQYF. The CDR3, as DNA: TGTGCCTGGAGTGTTGAGGGCCGAGAGACCCAGTACTTC.

The chain joins TRBV18 to TRBJ1-5; TRBD1 agrees at 7 bases. The CDR3 runs to 15 residues. The germline CDR1 and CDR2 sequences are KGHSH and LQKENI. The V segment lost 1 base and the J segment 4 bases; nucleotides outside the gene matches: 4. CDR3 in amino acids: CASSPRGTANQPQHF. CDR3 nucleotide sequence: TGTGCCAGCTCACCACGCGGGACAGCGAATCAGCCCCAGCATTTT.

The chain links TRBV6-5 to TRBJ1-6; 7 nucleotides agree with TRBD1. Per the germline V gene, CDR1 is MNHEY and CDR2 is SVGAGI. The CDR3 runs to 14 residues. Unmatched junction bases numbered 5, after V lost 5 bases and J lost 7 bases. CDR3 bases: TGTGCCAGCAGTCAACAGGGGCCGAATTCACCCCTCCACTTT. The encoded protein is CASSQQGPNSPLHF.

This clone has a handful of counts. V gene TRBV18 combines with J gene TRBJ1-6, with 11 bases lining up with TRBD1. Trimming removed 5 bases from V and 10 bases from J; junction bases left unmatched: 10. The V gene's germline CDR1 is KGHSH and CDR2 LQKENI. The CDR3 length is 16 residues. The CDR3 loop is CASSSLGTGGDSPLHF. As DNA, the CDR3 is TGTGCCAGCTCATCCCTAGGGACAGGGGGTGACTCACCCCTCCACTTT.

This chain uses TRBV5-4 with TRBJ1-2; no reliable D call. CDR1 is SGHNT, CDR2 YYREEE, per germline (reference sequence). The CDR3 consists of 15 residues. V lost 1 base to trimming and J lost 8 bases, with 18 bases between them. The chain's CDR3 is CASSLSTYLTMGYTF. The CDR3, as DNA: TGTGCCAGCAGCTTGTCGACTTACCTAACTATGGGCTACACCTTC.

The V gene is TRBV7-2, the J gene TRBJ1-5, with TRBD1 matching 10 bases. CDR3 length: 18 amino acids. CDR1 is SGHTA and CDR2 is FQGNSA in the germline V gene. The J segment lost 0 bases and the V segment lost 5 bases, leaving 10 bases of the junction unmatched. The CDR3 nucleotides are TGTGCCAGCAGCCCCGGGACAGGGGCCATATATAGCAATCAGCCCCAGCATTTT. As protein: CASSPGTGAIYSNQPQHF.

The chain has TRBV12-3 or TRBV12-4 and TRBJ1-2; D call uncertain. The CDR3 covers 13 residues. Trimming stripped 5 bases from V and 1 base from J, with 8 bases between. CDR3 in amino acids: CASSQTVNYGYTF. The CDR3 bases are TGTGCCAGCAGTCAAACTGTTAACTATGGCTACACCTTC.

This clone appeared many times. The chain links TRBV6-5 to TRBJ2-7, with D possibly being TRBD1 (6 bases). Germline CDR1 reads MNHEY; CDR2 reads SVGAGI. Trimming cost V 6 bases and J 7 bases, with 13 bases left between them. The CDR3 totals 12 residues. The CDR3 nucleotides are TGTGCCAGCAGCAACCCTACAGGGGAGCAGTACTTC. Its protein is CASSNPTGEQYF.

The chain links TRBV6-4 to TRBJ1-1; D is possibly TRBD1 (6 bases). The V end lost 6 bases, the J end lost 3 bases, and 14 bases lay between the germline ends. The V gene's germline CDR1 is MRHNA and CDR2 SNTAGT. The CDR3 loop spans 14 amino acids. The CDR3 is CASRGRGTDTEAFF. CDR3 nucleotides: TGTGCCAGCAGGGGAAGGGGGACGGACACTGAAGCTTTCTTT.

V gene TRBV6-6 combines with J gene TRBJ1-1; D uncertain. Trimming shortened V by 0 bases and J by 3 bases, and 8 bases separated the two germline ends. Germline V gives CDR1 MNHNY, CDR2 SVGAGI (reference sequence). The CDR3 totals 14 residues. The CDR3 here is CASSYSAGDTEAFF. The CDR3 nucleotides read TGTGCCAGCAGTTACTCTGCCGGGGACACTGAAGCTTTCTTT.

V and J are TRBV11-2 and TRBJ2-5; a weak D match, TRBD2 (5 bases). CDR3 length: 14 amino acids. Germline V gene lookup returns CDR1 SGHAT and CDR2 FQNNGV. V was cut by 0 bases and J by 5 bases, with 10 bases left in between. The CDR3: CASSLERSGETQYF. The CDR3 nucleotides read TGTGCCAGCAGCTTAGAGCGCTCGGGGGAGACCCAGTACTTC.